The present T cell receptor beta chain was sequenced within a study of blood T cells in healthy people across ages. The second PCR ran about 7 to 12 cycles with a sample-barcoded 5' primer and J-beta primers. TCRdb reanalysed the 5' RACE reads using MiXCR and keeps one entry per CDR3 protein. The sample lists some 800,000 distinct CDR3 sequences; 25% were seen once. There are 15 residues in the CDR3. Trimming removed 0 bases at V and 0 bases at J, with 9 bases between. Per germline, CDR1 DFQATT and CDR2 SNEGSKA (reference sequence). Total RNA amounts of at least 5 micrograms were extracted per sample. These data are also associated with another study on T cells of mothers and their children.

The sample comprised blood. This chain connects TRBV20-1 to TRBJ1-5, with D hard to call. The TCR sequence derives from a boy aged 5-17 years in good health. CDR3 region: CSARDTYTSNQPQHF. DNA of the CDR3: TGCAGTGCTAGAGACACATATACTAGCAATCAGCCCCAGCATTTT.